This T cell receptor beta chain was sequenced during a study of CD8 T cells in Susac syndrome. Reverse transcription of roughly 0.45 to 1 ug RNA was carried out with random hexamers. An immunoSEQ multiplex PCR generated amplified TCR beta CDR3 products spanning 54 Vbeta and 13 Jbeta. Each CDR3 protein gets one entry after TCRdb re-called the immunoSEQ multiplex PCR reads with MiXCR. The sample lists 150,000 to 200,000 distinct CDR3 sequences, about 93% occurring once. V was pared by 5 bases and J by 4 bases, with 11 bases between. This CDR3 comprises 12 residues. Per the germline V gene, CDR1 is SQVTM and CDR2 is ANQGSEA. This clonotype was recorded only once.

The sequenced sample was CD4+ T cells from PBMCs. The sequence came from a human donor with multiple sclerosis. This sequence joins TRBV29-1 and TRBJ2-5; TRBD1 or TRBD2 may be the D gene (5 bases each). This CDR3 reads CSVSGQTETQYF. CDR3 nucleotide sequence: TGCAGCGTTTCGGGGCAGACAGAGACCCAGTACTTC.